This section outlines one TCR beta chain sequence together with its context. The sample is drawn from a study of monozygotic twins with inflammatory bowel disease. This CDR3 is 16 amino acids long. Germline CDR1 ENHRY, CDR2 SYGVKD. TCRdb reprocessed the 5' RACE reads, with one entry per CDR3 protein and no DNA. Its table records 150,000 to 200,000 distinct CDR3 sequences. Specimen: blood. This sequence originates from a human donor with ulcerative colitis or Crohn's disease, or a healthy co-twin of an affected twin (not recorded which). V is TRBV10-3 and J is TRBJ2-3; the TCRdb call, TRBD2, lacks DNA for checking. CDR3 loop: CAISGGSGGGSDTQYF.